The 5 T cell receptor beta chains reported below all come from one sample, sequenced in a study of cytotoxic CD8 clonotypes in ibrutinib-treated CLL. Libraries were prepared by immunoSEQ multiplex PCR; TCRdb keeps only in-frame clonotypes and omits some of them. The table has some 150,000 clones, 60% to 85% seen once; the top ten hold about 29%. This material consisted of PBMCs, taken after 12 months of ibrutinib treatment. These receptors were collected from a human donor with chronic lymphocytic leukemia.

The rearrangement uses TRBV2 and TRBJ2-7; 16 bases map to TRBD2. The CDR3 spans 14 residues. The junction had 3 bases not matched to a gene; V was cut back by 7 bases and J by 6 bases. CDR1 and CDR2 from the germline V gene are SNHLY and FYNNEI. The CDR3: CASKGLAGGGEQYF. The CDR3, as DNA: TGTGCCAGCAAGGGACTAGCGGGAGGGGGCGAGCAGTACTTC.

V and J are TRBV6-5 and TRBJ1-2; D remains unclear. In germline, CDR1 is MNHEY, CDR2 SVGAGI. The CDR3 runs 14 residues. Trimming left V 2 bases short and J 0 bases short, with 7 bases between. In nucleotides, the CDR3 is TGTGCCAGCAGTTACACGGAGGCTAACTATGGCTACACCTTC. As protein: CASSYTEANYGYTF.

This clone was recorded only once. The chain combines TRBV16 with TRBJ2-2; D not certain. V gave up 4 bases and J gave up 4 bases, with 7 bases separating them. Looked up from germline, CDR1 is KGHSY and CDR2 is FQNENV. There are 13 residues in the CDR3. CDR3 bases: TGTGCCAGCAGCCGACGGCGCACCGGGGAGCTGTTTTTT. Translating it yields CASSRRRTGELFF.

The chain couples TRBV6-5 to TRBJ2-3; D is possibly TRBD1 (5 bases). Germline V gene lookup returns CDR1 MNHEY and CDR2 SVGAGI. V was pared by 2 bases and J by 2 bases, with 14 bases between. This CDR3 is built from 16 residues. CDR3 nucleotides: TGTGCCAGCAGTTACGCCAGGGCAGTCTACACAGATACGCAGTATTTT. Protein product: CASSYARAVYTDTQYF.

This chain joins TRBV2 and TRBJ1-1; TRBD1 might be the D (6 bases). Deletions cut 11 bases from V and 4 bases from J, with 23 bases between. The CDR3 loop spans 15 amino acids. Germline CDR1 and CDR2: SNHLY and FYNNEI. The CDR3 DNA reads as TGTGCCTTGTTGGGGGGGCGACATCGGGGCACTGAAGCTTTCTTT. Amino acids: CALLGGRHRGTEAFF. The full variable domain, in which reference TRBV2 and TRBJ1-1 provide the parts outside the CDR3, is EPEVTQTPSHQVTQMGQEVILRCVPISNHLYFYWYRQILGQKVEFLVSFYNNEISEKSEIFDDQFSVERPDGSNFTLKIRSTKLEDSAMYFCALLGGRHRGTEAFFGQGTRLTVV.